The table lists the clone carrying this T cell receptor beta chain with a count of one. Antigen specificity is unknown. This sample was taken from a study of cytomegalovirus exposure and HLA in healthy donors. The study, taken as a whole, reports: Reports showed the classifier diagnosing cytomegalovirus status with high specificity and sensitivity.

Germline values: CDR1 SGHRS, CDR2 YFSETQ. V was shortened by 3 bases and J by 6 bases, with 7 bases between the two germline ends. The CDR3 is 12 residues long. The assay was immunoSEQ multiplex PCR, and TCRdb's table has in-frame clones only and misses some. The data contain 110,000 to 150,000 clones, 94% of them singletons. The chain carries TRBV5-1 and TRBJ2-1; D is possibly TRBD1 (6 bases). The receptor was isolated from a man aged 18 to 29 in good health and CMV-seropositive. Sequencing was performed on PBMCs. The CDR3 region has the DNA TGCGCCAGCAGCTGGGACACCAATGAGCAGTTCTTC. Translation gives CASSWDTNEQFF.